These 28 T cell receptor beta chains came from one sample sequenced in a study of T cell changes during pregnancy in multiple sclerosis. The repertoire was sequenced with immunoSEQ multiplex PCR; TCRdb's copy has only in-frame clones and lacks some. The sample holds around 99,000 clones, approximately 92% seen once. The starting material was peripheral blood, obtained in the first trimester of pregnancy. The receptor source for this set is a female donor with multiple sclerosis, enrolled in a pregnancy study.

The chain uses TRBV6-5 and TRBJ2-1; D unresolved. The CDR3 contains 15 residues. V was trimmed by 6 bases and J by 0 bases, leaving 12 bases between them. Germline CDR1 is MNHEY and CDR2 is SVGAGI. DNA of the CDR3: TGTGCCAGCAGAGACGCCTGGAGCTCCTACAATGAGCAGTTCTTC. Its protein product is CASRDAWSSYNEQFF.

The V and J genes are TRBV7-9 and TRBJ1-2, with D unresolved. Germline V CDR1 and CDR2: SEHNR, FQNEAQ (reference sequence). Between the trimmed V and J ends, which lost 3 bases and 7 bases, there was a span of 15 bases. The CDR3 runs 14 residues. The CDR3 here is CASSFSGGYGGYTF. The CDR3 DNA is TGTGCCAGCAGCTTCAGTGGCGGGTATGGTGGCTACACCTTC.

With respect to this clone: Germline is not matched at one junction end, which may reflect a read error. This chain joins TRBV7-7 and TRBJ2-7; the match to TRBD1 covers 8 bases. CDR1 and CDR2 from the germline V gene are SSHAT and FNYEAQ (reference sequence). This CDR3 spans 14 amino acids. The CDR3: CASSPRTGIGEQYF. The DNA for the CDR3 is TGTGCTAGCAGCCCCCGGACAGGGATTGGGGAGCAGTACTTC.

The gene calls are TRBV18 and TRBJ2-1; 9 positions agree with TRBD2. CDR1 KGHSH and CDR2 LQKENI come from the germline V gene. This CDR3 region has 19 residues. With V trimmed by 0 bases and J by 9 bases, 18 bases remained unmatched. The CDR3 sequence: CASSPPWVAGESRGTEQFF. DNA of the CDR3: TGTGCCAGCTCACCACCCTGGGTAGCGGGAGAGTCCCGTGGGACTGAGCAGTTCTTC.

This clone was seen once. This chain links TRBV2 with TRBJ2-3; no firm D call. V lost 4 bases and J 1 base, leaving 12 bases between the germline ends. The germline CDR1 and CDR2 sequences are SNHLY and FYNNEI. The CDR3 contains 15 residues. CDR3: CASSARDPGTDTQYF. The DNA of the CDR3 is TGTGCCAGCAGTGCACGAGATCCCGGCACAGATACGCAGTATTTT.

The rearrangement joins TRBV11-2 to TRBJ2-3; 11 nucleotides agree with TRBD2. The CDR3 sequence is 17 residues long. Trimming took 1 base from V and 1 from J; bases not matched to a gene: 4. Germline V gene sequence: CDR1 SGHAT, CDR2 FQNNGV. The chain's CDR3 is CASSLGLAGPGTDTQYF. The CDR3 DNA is TGTGCCAGCAGCTTAGGACTAGCGGGGCCGGGCACAGATACGCAGTATTTT. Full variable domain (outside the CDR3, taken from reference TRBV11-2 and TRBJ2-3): EAGVAQSPRYKIIEKRQSVAFWCNPISGHATLYWYQQILGQGPKLLIQFQNNGVVDDSQLPKDRFSAERLKGVDSTLKIQPAKLEDSAVYLCASSLGLAGPGTDTQYFGPGTRLTVL.

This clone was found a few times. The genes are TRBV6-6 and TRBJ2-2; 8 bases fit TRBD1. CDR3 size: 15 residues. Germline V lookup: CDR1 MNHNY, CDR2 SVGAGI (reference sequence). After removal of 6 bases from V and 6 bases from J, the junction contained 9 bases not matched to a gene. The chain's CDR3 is CASSIFGQGAGELFF. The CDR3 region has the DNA TGTGCCAGCAGCATCTTCGGACAGGGTGCCGGGGAGCTGTTTTTT.

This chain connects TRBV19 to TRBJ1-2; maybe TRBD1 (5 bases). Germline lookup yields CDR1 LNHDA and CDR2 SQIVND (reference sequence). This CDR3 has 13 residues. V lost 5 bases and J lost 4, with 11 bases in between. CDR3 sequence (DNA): TGTGCCAGTAGTGCCAGGGTTCGCTATGGCTACACCTTC. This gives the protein CASSARVRYGYTF.

CDR3 DNA sequence: TGTGCTAGCGATGCCGGGACAGGGCGGGGGGAGCAGTTCTTC. Translated: CASDAGTGRGEQFF. The V call is TRBV12-5, the J call TRBJ2-1; 9 nucleotides line up with TRBD1. The CDR3 has 14 residues. Germline CDR1 is LGHNT and CDR2 is FRNRAP. V was pared by 9 bases and J by 10 bases, with 13 bases of the junction left unmatched.

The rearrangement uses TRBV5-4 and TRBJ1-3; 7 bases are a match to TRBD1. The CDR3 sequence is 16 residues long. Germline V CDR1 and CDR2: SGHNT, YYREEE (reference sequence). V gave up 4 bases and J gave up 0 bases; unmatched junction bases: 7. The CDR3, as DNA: TGTGCCAGCAGCCTCCAGGGGGTTGTCTCTGGAAACACCATATATTTT. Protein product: CASSLQGVVSGNTIYF.

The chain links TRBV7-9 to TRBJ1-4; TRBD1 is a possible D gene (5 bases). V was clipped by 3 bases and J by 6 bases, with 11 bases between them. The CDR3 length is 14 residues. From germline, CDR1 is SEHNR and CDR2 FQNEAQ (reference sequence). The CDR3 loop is CASSFQKGHEKLFF. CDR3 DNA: TGTGCCAGCAGCTTTCAAAAGGGGCATGAAAAACTGTTTTTT.

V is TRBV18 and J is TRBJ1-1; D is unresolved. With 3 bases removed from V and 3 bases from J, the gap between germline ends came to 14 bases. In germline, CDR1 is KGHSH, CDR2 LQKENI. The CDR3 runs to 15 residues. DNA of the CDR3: TGTGCCAGCTCACCCCCCTTCGGGAGGGACACTGAAGCTTTCTTT. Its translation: CASSPPFGRDTEAFF.

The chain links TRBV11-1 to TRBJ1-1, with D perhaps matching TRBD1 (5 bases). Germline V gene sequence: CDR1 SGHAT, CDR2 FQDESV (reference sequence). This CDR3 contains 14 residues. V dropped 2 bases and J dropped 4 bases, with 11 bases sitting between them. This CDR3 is CASSLRGGGTEAFF. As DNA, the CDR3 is TGTGCCAGCAGCTTAAGGGGCGGCGGCACTGAAGCTTTCTTT.

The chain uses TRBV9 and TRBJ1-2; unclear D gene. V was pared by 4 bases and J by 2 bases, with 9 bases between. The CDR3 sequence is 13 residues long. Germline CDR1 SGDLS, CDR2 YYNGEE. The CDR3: CASSPRGNYGYTF. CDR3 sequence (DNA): TGTGCCAGCAGCCCCCGAGGGAACTATGGCTACACCTTC.

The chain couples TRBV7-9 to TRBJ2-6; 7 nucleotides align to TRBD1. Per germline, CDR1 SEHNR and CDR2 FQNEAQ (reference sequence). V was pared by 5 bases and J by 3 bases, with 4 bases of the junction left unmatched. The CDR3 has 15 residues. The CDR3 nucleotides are TGTGCCAGCAGCGTACAGGGGTATGGGGCCAACGTCCTGACTTTC. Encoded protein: CASSVQGYGANVLTF.

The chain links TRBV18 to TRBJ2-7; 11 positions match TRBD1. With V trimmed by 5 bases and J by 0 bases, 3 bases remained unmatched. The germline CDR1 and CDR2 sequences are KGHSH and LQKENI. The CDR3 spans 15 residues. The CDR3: CASSSGQGGSYEQYF. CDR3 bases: TGTGCCAGCTCATCGGGACAGGGGGGCTCCTACGAGCAGTACTTC.

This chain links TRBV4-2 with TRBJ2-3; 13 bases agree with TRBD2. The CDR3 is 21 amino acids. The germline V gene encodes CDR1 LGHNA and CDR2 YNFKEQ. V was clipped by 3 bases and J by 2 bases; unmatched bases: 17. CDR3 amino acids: CASSQWTPGTSGTILTDTQYF. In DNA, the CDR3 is TGTGCCAGCAGCCAGTGGACTCCTGGGACTAGCGGGACAATACTCACAGATACGCAGTATTTT.

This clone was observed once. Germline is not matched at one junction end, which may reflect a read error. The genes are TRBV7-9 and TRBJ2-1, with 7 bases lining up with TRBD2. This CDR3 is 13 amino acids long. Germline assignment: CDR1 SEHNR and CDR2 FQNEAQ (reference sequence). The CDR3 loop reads CTTAGEVYNEQFF. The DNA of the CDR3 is TGCACCACGGCGGGAGAGGTCTACAATGAGCAGTTCTTC. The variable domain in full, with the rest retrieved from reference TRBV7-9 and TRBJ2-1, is DTGVSQNPRHKITKRGQNVTFRCDPISEHNRLYWYRQTLGQGPEFLTYFQNEAQLEKSRLLSDRFSAERPKGSFSTLEIQRTEQGDSAMYLCTTAGEVYNEQFFGPGTRLTVL.

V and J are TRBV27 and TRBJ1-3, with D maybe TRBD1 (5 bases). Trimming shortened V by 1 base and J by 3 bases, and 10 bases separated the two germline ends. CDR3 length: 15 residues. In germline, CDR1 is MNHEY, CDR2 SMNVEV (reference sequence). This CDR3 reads CASSLFWGGGNTIYF. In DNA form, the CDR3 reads TGTGCCAGCAGTTTATTTTGGGGCGGTGGAAACACCATATATTTT.

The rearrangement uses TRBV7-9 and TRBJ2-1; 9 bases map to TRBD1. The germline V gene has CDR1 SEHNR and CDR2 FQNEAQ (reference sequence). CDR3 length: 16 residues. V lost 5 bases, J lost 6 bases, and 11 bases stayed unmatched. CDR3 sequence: CASSRGGGQGSNEQFF. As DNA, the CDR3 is TGTGCCAGCAGCCGGGGAGGCGGACAGGGGTCCAATGAGCAGTTCTTC.

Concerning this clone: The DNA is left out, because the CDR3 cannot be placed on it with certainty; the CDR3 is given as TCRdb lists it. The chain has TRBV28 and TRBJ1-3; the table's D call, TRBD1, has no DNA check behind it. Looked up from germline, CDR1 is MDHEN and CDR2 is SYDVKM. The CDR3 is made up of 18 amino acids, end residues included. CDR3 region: CASSFFGQAGESGNTIYF.

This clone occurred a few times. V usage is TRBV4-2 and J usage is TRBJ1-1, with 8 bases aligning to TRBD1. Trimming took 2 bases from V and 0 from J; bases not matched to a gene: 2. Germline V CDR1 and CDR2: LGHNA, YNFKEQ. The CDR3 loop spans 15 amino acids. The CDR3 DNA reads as TGTGCCAGCAGCCAACTGACAGGGGTGAACACTGAAGCTTTCTTT. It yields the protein CASSQLTGVNTEAFF.

The CDR3 protein is CASSFRRDTEAFF. In DNA form, the CDR3 reads TGTGCCAGCAGTTTTAGGAGGGACACTGAAGCTTTCTTT. V is TRBV28 and J is TRBJ1-1; D remains ambiguous. V was clipped by 3 bases and J by 3 bases, with 8 bases between them. Germline-derived CDR1 and CDR2 are MDHEN and SYDVKM. This CDR3 is 13 amino acids long.

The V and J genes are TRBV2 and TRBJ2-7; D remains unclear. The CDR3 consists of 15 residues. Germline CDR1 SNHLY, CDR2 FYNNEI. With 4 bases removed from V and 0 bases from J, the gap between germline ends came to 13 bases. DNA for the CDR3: TGTGCCAGCAGTGTCGGGTCTCGTGGCTCCTACGAGCAGTACTTC. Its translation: CASSVGSRGSYEQYF.

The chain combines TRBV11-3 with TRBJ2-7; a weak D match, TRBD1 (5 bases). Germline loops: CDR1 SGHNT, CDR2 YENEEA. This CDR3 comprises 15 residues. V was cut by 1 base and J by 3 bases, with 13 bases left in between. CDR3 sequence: CASSLGQGSIYEQYF. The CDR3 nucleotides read TGTGCCAGCAGCTTAGGGCAGGGCTCCATCTACGAGCAGTACTTC.

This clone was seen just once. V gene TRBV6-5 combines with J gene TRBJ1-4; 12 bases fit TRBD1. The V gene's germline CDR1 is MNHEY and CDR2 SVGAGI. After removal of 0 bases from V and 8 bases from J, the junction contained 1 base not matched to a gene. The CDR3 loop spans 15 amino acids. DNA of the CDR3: TGTGCCAGCAGTTACTCCGGGACAGGGGGCGAAAAACTGTTTTTT. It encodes CASSYSGTGGEKLFF.

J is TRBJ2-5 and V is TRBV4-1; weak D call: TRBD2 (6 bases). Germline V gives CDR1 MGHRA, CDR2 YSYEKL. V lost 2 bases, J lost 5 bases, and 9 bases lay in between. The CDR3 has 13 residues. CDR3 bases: TGCGCCAGCAGCCAACCTAGCGCCGAGACCCAGTACTTC. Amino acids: CASSQPSAETQYF.

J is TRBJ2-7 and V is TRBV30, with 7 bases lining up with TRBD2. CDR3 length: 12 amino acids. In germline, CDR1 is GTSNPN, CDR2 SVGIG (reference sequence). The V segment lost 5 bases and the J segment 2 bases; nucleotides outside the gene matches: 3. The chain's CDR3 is CAWGTTTYEQYF. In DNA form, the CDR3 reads TGTGCCTGGGGGACTACCACCTACGAGCAGTACTTC.